This T cell receptor (beta chain) was observed in a study of blood T cells in healthy people across ages. Study results and limitations: Versus aged donors, long-lived donors had higher diversity and more naive CD4+ cells. TCR beta diversity, measured per million T cells, fell in a roughly linear way with age.

Roughly 10 milliliters of peripheral blood were drawn from each donor. Samples each had at least 6 micrograms of total RNA extracted. This CDR3 spans 13 amino acids. V gave up 1 base and J gave up 9 bases, with 12 bases separating them. Looked up from germline, CDR1 is MNHEY and CDR2 is SVGAGI. On this clonotype itself: The antigen is undetermined.

Combining a sample-barcoded 5' primer with a J-beta primer mix, a second PCR ran for 7 to 11 cycles. Each CDR3 protein is one row after TCRdb ran MiXCR on the 5' RACE reads. The sample yields 1.5 million to 2 million distinct CDR3 sequences, roughly 49% seen once. The chain joins TRBV6-5 to TRBJ1-2; D is undetermined. The sequence came from a middle-aged woman in good health. Sequencing used blood. CDR3 DNA sequence: TGTGCCAGCAGTTACTTAAGGCGGTCCAGCTACACCTTC. Translation gives CASSYLRRSSYTF.